This TCR beta chain was sequenced during a study of blood T cell repertoires in COVID-19. Authors' methods: Amplification with reference gene primers provided the estimates of nucleated cell counts. Using immunoSEQ multiplex PCR, the repertoire was profiled, and TCRdb retains in-frame clones only, with some absent. That table supplies the V and J calls and clone size; D and trimming were determined from the DNA. The data contain 110,000 to 150,000 clones, roughly 77% of them singletons. The V gene end was trimmed by 4 bases and the J gene end by 5 bases; junction bases not matched to a gene: 12. The length of the CDR3 is 16 residues. From germline, CDR1 is SGHRS and CDR2 YFSETQ.

V is TRBV5-1 and J is TRBJ2-1; 7 nucleotides line up with TRBD2. The TCR sequence derives from a man in his fifties or sixties with acute or convalescent COVID-19. Sequencing input: peripheral blood. Here the CDR3 DNA reads TGCGCCAGCAGCCCTACTAGCGATCCGTTTAACAATGAGCAGTTCTTC. As protein: CASSPTSDPFNNEQFF.